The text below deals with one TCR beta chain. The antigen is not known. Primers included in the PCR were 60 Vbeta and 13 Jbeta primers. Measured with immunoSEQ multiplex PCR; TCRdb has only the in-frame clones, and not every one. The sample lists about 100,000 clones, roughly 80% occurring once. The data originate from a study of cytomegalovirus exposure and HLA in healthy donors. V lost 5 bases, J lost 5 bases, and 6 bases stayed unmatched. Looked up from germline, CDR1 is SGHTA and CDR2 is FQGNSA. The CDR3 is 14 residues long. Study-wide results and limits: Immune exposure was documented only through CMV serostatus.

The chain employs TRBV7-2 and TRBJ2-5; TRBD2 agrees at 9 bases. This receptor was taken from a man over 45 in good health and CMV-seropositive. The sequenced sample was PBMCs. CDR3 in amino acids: CASSRAGGGETQYF. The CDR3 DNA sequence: TGTGCCAGCAGCCGAGCGGGGGGCGGGGAGACCCAGTACTTC.